This TCR beta chain was identified during a study of cytotoxic CD8 clonotypes in ibrutinib-treated CLL. The wider study: Patients gave response samples after a median about 12 months of treatment, range 6 to 36.

The CDR3 sequence is 15 residues long. The germline V gene encodes CDR1 SGHVS and CDR2 FQNEAQ. V dropped 4 bases and J dropped 4; count of bases not matched to a gene: 6. Method: immunoSEQ multiplex PCR; TCRdb's copy keeps in-frame clones and lacks some. This table has some 46,000 clones, 55% to 80% appearing once. J is TRBJ2-7 and V is TRBV7-8; TRBD1 agrees at 11 bases. The clonotype was recovered from a human donor with chronic lymphocytic leukemia. Sequencing was performed on PBMCs, taken after 12 months of ibrutinib treatment. The CDR3 here is CASSSLGTGGYEQYF. DNA for the CDR3: TGTGCCAGCAGCTCCCTCGGGACAGGGGGATACGAGCAGTACTTC.